This T cell receptor beta chain is drawn from a study of blood T cells in healthy people across ages (dated by TCRdb to the mid-2010s). Regarding the study in general: In model experiments, template switching captured about one uniquely barcoded TCR beta cDNA molecule for every two T cells. Age-related changes in TCR beta repertoire diversity were measured in the study by deep sequencing normalized with unique cDNA molecular identifiers. Donors were grouped into four age groups: young (average 16 years), middle-aged (39), aged (about 59) and long-lived (approximately 82). To avoid experimental bias, donors of different ages were randomly spread across the sequencing lanes. Using the same blood draw, the study looked at two additional independent replicas of 1 million unique cDNA reads for two donors, one aged 18 to 30 and the other aged 80 or older.

Receptor amplification or capture employed 5' RACE. The listed sequencing device is Illumina HiSeq 2500. A second roughly 6 to 11 cycle PCR used a sample-barcoded 5' primer and a J-beta primer mix. Each TCR beta cDNA molecule received a unique molecular identifier from a template-switch 5' adaptor carrying 12 random nucleotides. Each sample yielded at least 3 million CDR3-containing paired-end reads. First-strand cDNA synthesis was performed from all RNA using the Mint cDNA synthesis kit, with priming by a TRBC-specific oligonucleotide. Following uracil-DNA glycosylase treatment, a first 18-cycle PCR with universal primers M1SS and BC2_uni_R was performed on all cDNA. Concerning the study's data processing: Each sample was normalized by randomly selecting 1 million high-quality reads, each carrying a distinct molecular identifier. Reads sharing molecular identifiers were discarded rather than binned into consensus sequences. MiTCR, run with a Q25 quality threshold and the strictest error-elimination algorithm, handled CDR3 identification, clonotype clustering and error correction. A nonparametric unseen species model with Euler transformation was used to estimate lower-bound total TCR beta diversity. The public reads were reanalyzed by TCRdb: fastp trimming at Q25, MiXCR alignment, in-frame beta chains only. Every distinct CDR3 protein forms one entry, paired with its most common genes and DNA. The V and J calls reflect TCRdb's pipeline rather than the authors' work. In this sample the table shows roughly 730,000 distinct CDR3 sequences, about 61% of which occur a single time. The ten largest clonotypes hold roughly 25% of the sample.

The CDR3 has 15 amino acids, counting the end cysteine and phenylalanine. Just CDR3 DNA is preserved here, 45 bases in frame from base 1. The germline V gene (reference sequence) sets CDR1 to SEHNR and CDR2 to FQNEAQ. V loses 5 bases at its end and J loses 0 bases; junction bases beyond the gene matches: 4. A word on this clonotype: The clone's antigen remains unknown. Within one base of it there is no much larger clone, and no base qualities were kept.

The donors were some 36 Caucasian individuals from Russia, aged about 6 to 95 years, who were systemically healthy. Around 9.7 milliliters of peripheral blood were collected from each donor into EDTA-treated Vacutainer tubes. PBMCs were isolated by Ficoll-Paque density-gradient centrifugation, with at least 6 million obtained per sample. Total RNA, at least 6 micrograms per sample, was extracted from PBMCs with Trizol reagent. The percentages of naive CD45RAhigh/CD27high T cells were determined by flow cytometry on a PBMC aliquot from every donor. General conclusions and limits of the study: The long-lived group showed more naive CD4+ T cells, fewer expanded clones and increased TCR diversity than the aged group, suggesting age selection. Observed TCR beta diversity per million T cells fell roughly linearly with age, and a significant reduction was already apparent by age approximately 40. Conclusive comparison of naive and antigen-experienced compartments was prevented by the profiling of bulk unsorted PBMCs. Observed TCR beta diversity correlated strongly with the percentage of naive T cells measured by flow cytometry. Estimates of total diversity from one million sequenced T cells were regarded as lower bounds and underestimates. Because the CMV infection status of the donors was unknown, age-related changes in expanded clonotypes may potentially have been confounded.

The clonotype originates from a man aged 35-49 years in good health. This receptor chain uses TRBV7-9 and TRBJ2-7, and 10 junctional nucleotides match TRBD1. Material: blood. The DNA sequence follows: TGTGCCAGCAGCCAAAGGGACAGGGGCTCCTACGAGCAGTACTTC. This is translated as CASSQRDRGSYEQYF.